This record concerns one TCR beta chain sequence. By its share of the sample, this clonotype is medium-sized (0.01 to 0.1%). Its binding antigen is unknown. Nothing much larger sits one base from this clone, and base qualities are not available. Per the publication, the time point label means: before S. Paratyphi A challenge (baseline). MAIT cells were defined as Valpha7.2+ CD161+ T cells and identified and sorted by flow cytometry. Circulating MAIT cell TCRbeta repertoires were profiled longitudinally in five or six volunteers in whom enteric fever developed after controlled oral challenge with live Salmonella Paratyphi A. MAIT cell samples were contributed by each diagnosed volunteer at pre-infection, mid-infection and post-infection timepoints. Enteric fever was diagnosed on the basis of Paratyphi A bacteremia and/or persistent fever above 38 degrees C lasting more than 12 hours. Challenged volunteers were diagnosed with infection between day 4 and day 7 after challenge. Between roughly 4,500 and 11,000 MAIT cells per sample were sorted directly into RNAqueous-Micro lysis buffer for RNA extraction. Lymphoprep gradient centrifugation was used to isolate peripheral blood mononuclear cells from both the blood samples and the leukocyte cones. Cells were sorted on either a BD FACSAria Fusion or a BD FACSAria III sorter.

This specimen comes from a study of MAIT cells during Salmonella Paratyphi A infection (dated by TCRdb to the late 2010s). Regarding the complete study: A single dose of 1-5x10^3 CFU of S. Paratyphi A strain NVGH308 was swallowed by adult volunteers aged 18 to 60. Starting at diagnosis, the diagnosed volunteers took ciprofloxacin 500 mg twice daily for 14 days.

General conclusions and limits of the study: The space taken up by over-represented MAIT clonotypes dropped significantly from baseline to mid-infection (about 0.15 to 0.10), while post-infection showed no significant difference. MAIT TRBV usage was found to be oligoclonal, with TRBV20 and TRBV6 favoured, and appeared to be unchanged by infection. Although the availability of volunteer samples limited sample sizes, the sizes were judged adequate for detecting differences between groups. Compared with healthy controls, diagnosed volunteers had more expansion or contraction among the top five MAIT clonotypes (around 0.5 versus 0.13), a finding that suggests the repertoire is reshaped by infection.

The method was 5' RACE. TCRbeta was amplified in two PCR rounds using Phusion High-Fidelity polymerase, and the primers carried sample-specific barcodes. Template-switch cDNA synthesis with SMARTScribe reverse transcriptase and a TRBC-specific primer was used to generate TCRbeta libraries. The barcoded samples were pooled and then prepared using the NEBNext Ultra DNA Library Prep Kit for Illumina. The libraries were sequenced on an Illumina MiSeq using the MiSeq reagent kit v2, 300 cycles. The published analysis was carried out like this. Reads were demultiplexed by barcode with Jemultiplexer and aligned with MiTCR using default parameters. Non-functional sequences were filtered out with VDJtools, and clonotypes were defined by amino acid sequence, with frequencies based on assigned sequence reads. In the clonal space homeostasis analysis, clonotypes were binned by frequency as over-represented (0.05-1), large, medium and small. TCRdb took the public reads, trimmed them with fastp at Q25, ran MiXCR for clone calling and kept in-frame beta chains. All rows with the same CDR3 protein become a single entry with the most common DNA and genes. The V and J calls and clone size are TCRdb's, not the authors'. The sample has about 910 distinct CDR3 sequences on record, 20% to 25% of them singletons. 63% of the sample belongs to the ten largest clones.

V loses 1 base of germline sequence and J loses 3 bases, and the interval between the two ends is 2 bases. Measured from the cysteine to the phenylalanine, the CDR3 is 11 residues long. The DNA shown is the 33-base CDR3, in frame from base 1. According to the germline V gene, CDR1 reads SGHRS and CDR2 reads YFSETQ. The chain uses TRBV5-1 and TRBJ2-7; too little of a D gene remains to name it. The receptor comes from a person aged 18 to 70 who was deliberately infected with Salmonella Paratyphi A in a paratyphoid fever challenge study. The sample was MAIT cells from blood, taken at the first sampling point of the challenge study. The encoded CDR3 is CASSLYYEQYF. The sequenced DNA is TGCGCCAGCAGCTTGTACTACGAGCAGTACTTC.